Included here is one T cell receptor (beta chain) sequence, with context. Its antigen remains undetermined. No much larger clone exists at a distance of one base, and base qualities are not known. From the germline V gene, CDR1 is SGHTA and CDR2 is FQGTGA. Inclusive of the bounding cysteine and phenylalanine, the CDR3 is 14 residues long. Here the CDR3 DNA is all that survives: 42 bases in frame from base 1. V is trimmed back by 3 bases and J by 5 bases, and the junction contains 4 bases that no gene match accounts for. This sample was included in a study of OX40 agonist ivuxolimab in advanced cancers. Regarding the research as a whole: Ivuxolimab was an agonistic, fully human IgG2 monoclonal antibody directed against OX40 (CD134), a costimulatory receptor. Intravenous ivuxolimab was administered to patients every 2 weeks at six dose levels: 0.01, 0.1, 0.3, 1.5, 3 and 10 mg/kg. Of the approximately 54 patients in dose escalation, approximately 20 had hepatocellular carcinoma, some 15 had melanoma, 9 had renal cell carcinoma and 9 had head and neck cancer. A male proportion of under 85% and a mean age of 60 years, ranging from 23 to 79, were recorded for the dose-escalation cohort. Patients were allowed to have had prior anti-PD-1, anti-PD-L1 or anti-CTLA-4 therapy, and about 40% of the dose-escalation patients had been treated with checkpoint inhibitors. Three dose-escalation patients achieved partial responses, one with hepatocellular carcinoma and two with cutaneous melanoma. Peripheral TCRbeta sequencing was intended to test whether TCR sequence diversity was altered and clonal T-cell expansion was caused by ivuxolimab. The paper covers the monotherapy dose-escalation part of the phase I ivuxolimab trial, which included N of about 56 patients.

The trial excluded patients who had a history of autoimmune disease or who were on systemic immunosuppression. Peripheral blood for TCR sequencing was drawn from every dose cohort at baseline, at cycle 4 day 1 and at cycle 7 day 1. The samples were drawn from a first-in-human, open-label, multicenter phase I dose-escalation trial of ivuxolimab. Adults with locally advanced or metastatic melanoma, renal cell carcinoma, hepatocellular carcinoma or head and neck squamous cell carcinoma were enrolled in the trial. Before TCR sequencing, CD4+ T cells and CD8+ T cells from peripheral blood were sorted into separate populations. The paper's findings and limits, for the study overall: At doses from 0.1 to 3.0 mg/kg, clonal expansion was seen in both CD4+ and CD8+ blood T cells between baseline and week 6. Partial responders in the 0.1-3.0 mg/kg groups had among the lowest normalized peripheral clonal expansion, especially among CD8+ T cells. Which antigens the clonally expanded peripheral T cells were specific for was not determined. After ivuxolimab, more expanded clones were found on average in CD8+ T cells than in CD4+ T cells. Low levels of normalized T-cell clonal expansion were also seen in some patients who did not respond.

For sequencing of the TCRbeta CDR3 region, genomic DNA was extracted from the sorted cells. The immunoSEQ Assay was used to sequence the TCRbeta CDR3 regions. Held by TCRdb, this immuneACCESS table contains in-frame sequences only and omits some clones. Under half of the omission traces to an unresolved V gene where checked; the cause of the rest is unknown. This sample has about 62,000 clones in its table, and 82% of those were observed once. The biggest ten clones account for about 5.5% of the sample. This chain is built from TRBV7-3 and TRBJ2-5; 9 nucleotides in the junction match TRBD2. Material: CD4+ or CD8+ T cells sorted from blood, obtained in a trial of the OX40 agonist ivuxolimab. The sequence came from an adult with an advanced solid tumor such as melanoma, head and neck, liver or kidney cancer. The CDR3 loop reads CASSFAGGQETQYF. The bases are TGTGCCAGCAGCTTCGCGGGAGGGCAGGAGACCCAGTACTTC.